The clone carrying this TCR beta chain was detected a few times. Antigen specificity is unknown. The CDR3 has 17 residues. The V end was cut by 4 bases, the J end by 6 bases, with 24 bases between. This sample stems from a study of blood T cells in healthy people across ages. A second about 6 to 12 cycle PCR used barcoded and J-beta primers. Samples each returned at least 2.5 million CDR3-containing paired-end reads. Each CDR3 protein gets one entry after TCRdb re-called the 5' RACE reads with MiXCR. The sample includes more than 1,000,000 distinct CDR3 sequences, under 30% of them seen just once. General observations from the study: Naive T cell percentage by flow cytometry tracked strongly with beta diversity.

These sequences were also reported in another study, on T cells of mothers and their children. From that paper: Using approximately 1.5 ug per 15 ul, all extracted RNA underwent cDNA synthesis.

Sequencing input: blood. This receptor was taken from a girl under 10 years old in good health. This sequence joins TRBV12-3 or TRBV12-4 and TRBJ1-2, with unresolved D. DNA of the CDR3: TGTGCCAGCAGTTCAGATGATATTAACTATTTGTTCGATGGCTACACCTTC. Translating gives CASSSDDINYLFDGYTF.